The rows below give T cell receptor beta chains drawn from one sample of a study of blood T cell repertoires in COVID-19. The table came from immunoSEQ multiplex PCR; TCRdb's copy has only in-frame clones and leaves some out. This table holds fewer than 150,000 clones, approximately 91% found once. Sequencing was carried out using peripheral blood. These receptors were obtained from a man between 50 and 59 years old with active or convalescent COVID-19. CDR3s include the opening cysteine and the closing phenylalanine or tryptophan. A D gene is named only where the DNA matches it firmly. The size entry is marked missing in some rows and otherwise reads once, few, many or a size class.

d_gene	v_gene	j_gene	abundance	CDR3aa	CDR3nt
TRBD2	TRBV6-6	TRBJ2-7	.	CASGLSGRINEQYF	TGTGCCAGTGGCCTTAGCGGGAGGATTAACGAGCAGTACTTC
.	TRBV15	TRBJ2-5	once	CATSPRLGQGQETQYF	TGTGCCACCAGCCCCCGTTTAGGGCAGGGTCAGGAGACCCAGTACTTC
.	TRBV7-9	TRBJ2-7	.	CASSSPLRHSGEQYF	TGTGCCAGCAGCTCCCCTCTCAGACATTCAGGGGAGCAGTACTTC
TRBD1	TRBV28	TRBJ2-7	.	CASSVGQYPYEQYF	TGTGCCAGCAGTGTGGGACAGTACCCCTACGAGCAGTACTTC
.	TRBV5-6	TRBJ1-5	.	CASSLGRWGNQPQHF	TGTGCCAGCAGCTTGGGCAGGTGGGGCAATCAGCCCCAGCATTTT
TRBD1	TRBV12-3/TRBV12-4	TRBJ2-3	.	CASSKQGSDTQYF	TGTGCCAGCAGTAAACAGGGGTCAGATACGCAGTATTTT
TRBD2	TRBV28	TRBJ2-7	once	CASSLLGLVPYEQYF	TGTGCCAGCAGTCTCCTGGGACTAGTCCCCTACGAGCAGTACTTC
TRBD2	TRBV6-5	TRBJ2-7	.	CASSTGTSSYEQYF	TGTGCCAGCAGCACAGGGACTAGCTCCTACGAGCAGTACTTC
.	TRBV7-9	TRBJ1-1	.	CASSLIWLQGMNTEAFF	TGTGCCAGCAGCTTAATTTGGCTCCAGGGCATGAACACTGAAGCTTTCTTT
TRBD2	TRBV13	TRBJ2-2	.	CASSLMGRYEPAGGSGELFF	TGTGCCAGCAGCTTAATGGGGCGTTACGAGCCAGCGGGAGGGTCCGGGGAGCTGTTTTTT
.	TRBV7-2	TRBJ1-1	.	CASSLEVGMNTEAFF	TGTGCCAGCAGCTTAGAAGTGGGCATGAACACTGAAGCTTTCTTT
.	TRBV5-4	TRBJ2-7	.	CASSIQGLGGEQYF	TGTGCCAGCAGCATACAGGGGTTAGGGGGGGAGCAGTACTTC
.	TRBV19	TRBJ2-5	.	CASSPGPGAETQYF	TGTGCCAGTAGTCCGGGACCGGGAGCCGAGACCCAGTACTTC
.	TRBV14	TRBJ2-7	.	CASSQTTGLEQYF	TGTGCCAGCAGCCAAACTACAGGGCTCGAGCAGTACTTC
TRBD2	TRBV4-1	TRBJ2-1	.	CASSRLAGGREQFF	TGCGCCAGCAGCAGGCTAGCGGGAGGTCGGGAGCAGTTCTTC
.	TRBV9	TRBJ2-1	.	CASSPRRIVHNEQFF	TGTGCCAGCAGCCCCCGGAGGATCGTGCACAATGAGCAGTTCTTC
.	TRBV5-5	TRBJ1-5	.	CASSSGTPNQPQHF	TGTGCCAGCAGCAGCGGGACACCAAATCAGCCCCAGCATTTT
.	TRBV3-1/TRBV3-2	TRBJ1-1	.	CASSQEYRDTEAFF	TGTGCCAGCAGCCAAGAGTACAGGGACACTGAAGCTTTCTTT
TRBD2	TRBV6-2/TRBV6-3	TRBJ2-6	.	CASSSPRGLGFSGANVLTF	TGTGCCAGCAGTTCCCCCAGGGGACTAGGGTTTTCTGGGGCCAACGTCCTGACTTTC
.	TRBV3-1/TRBV3-2	TRBJ2-1	.	CASSVDRSSYNEQFF	TGTGCCAGCAGCGTTGACAGGTCCTCCTACAATGAGCAGTTCTTC
.	TRBV4-1	TRBJ2-7	.	CASSQASHYEQYF	TGCGCCAGCAGCCAAGCGTCACACTACGAGCAGTACTTC
TRBD2	TRBV24-1	TRBJ2-3	.	CATSDHLTSGRSTDTQYF	TGTGCCACCAGTGACCACCTGACTAGCGGGAGGTCCACAGATACGCAGTATTTT
TRBD2	TRBV27	TRBJ2-7	.	CASRSSGRALAEQYF	TGTGCCAGCAGATCTAGCGGGAGGGCCCTAGCCGAGCAGTACTTC
.	TRBV3-1/TRBV3-2	TRBJ1-6	once	CASSQSTPAGPLHF	TGTGCCAGCAGCCAATCCACACCCGCGGGACCCCTCCACTTT
.	TRBV6-2/TRBV6-3	TRBJ2-2	.	CASSPRDKNTGELFF	TGTGCCAGCAGTCCCCGGGACAAGAACACCGGGGAGCTGTTTTTT
.	TRBV28	TRBJ1-2	.	CASSLSEYGYTF	TGTGCCAGCAGTCTCTCGGAGTATGGCTACACCTTC
.	TRBV7-2	TRBJ2-7	.	CASSLAGSGRGIYEQYF	TGTGCCAGCAGCTTAGCGGGTAGTGGCAGGGGAATCTACGAGCAGTACTTC
.	TRBV5-1	TRBJ2-1	.	CASSQGIYNEQFF	TGCGCCAGCAGCCAGGGAATTTACAATGAGCAGTTCTTC
TRBD2	TRBV5-1	TRBJ2-7	.	CASSSSTSGTYEQYF	TGCGCCAGCAGCTCCAGCACTAGCGGGACCTACGAGCAGTACTTC
.	TRBV11-2	TRBJ2-2	.	CASSLGHENTGELFF	TGTGCCAGCAGCTTAGGACACGAGAACACCGGGGAGCTGTTTTTT
.	TRBV3-1/TRBV3-2	TRBJ2-1	.	CASSQDRGGGSLNNEQFF	TGTGCCAGCAGCCAAGATCGTGGGGGCGGGAGTCTAAACAATGAGCAGTTCTTC
.	TRBV4-1	TRBJ2-2	.	CASSQRQALGELFF	TGCGCCAGCAGCCAACGACAGGCCCTCGGGGAGCTGTTTTTT
.	TRBV5-6	TRBJ1-4	.	CASSWGGRTNEKLFF	TGTGCCAGCAGCTGGGGGGGCAGAACTAATGAAAAACTGTTTTTT
.	TRBV10-1	TRBJ2-3	.	CASNSSQGTSTDTQYF	TGCGCCAGCAATTCTTCACAGGGAACCAGCACAGATACGCAGTATTTT
TRBD1	TRBV27	TRBJ2-7	.	CASRGTGSYEQYF	TGTGCCAGCAGAGGGACAGGTTCCTACGAGCAGTACTTC
TRBD2	TRBV29-1	TRBJ2-1	.	CSVPREGFYNEQFF	TGCAGCGTTCCTCGGGAGGGGTTCTACAATGAGCAGTTCTTC
.	TRBV6-5	TRBJ1-3	.	CASTGQNSGNTIYF	TGTGCCAGCACCGGACAGAACTCTGGAAACACCATATATTTT
TRBD1	TRBV27	TRBJ1-5	.	CASSPGDRLEHQPQHF	TGTGCCAGCAGTCCCGGGGACAGGTTGGAGCATCAGCCCCAGCATTTT
TRBD1	TRBV10-3	TRBJ1-5	.	CAISEWGTGLRNQPQHF	TGTGCCATCAGTGAGTGGGGGACAGGGCTACGCAATCAGCCCCAGCATTTT
.	TRBV3-1/TRBV3-2	TRBJ2-5	.	CASSRTRETQYF	TGTGCCAGCAGCCGCACTAGGGAGACCCAGTACTTC
.	TRBV4-3	TRBJ2-1	.	CASSQDFSPGYNEQFF	TGCGCCAGCAGCCAAGACTTTTCACCGGGATACAATGAGCAGTTCTTC